These 22 T cell receptor beta chains were all obtained from the same sample, sequenced in a study of monozygotic twins with inflammatory bowel disease. One entry per CDR3 protein, without DNA, is what TCRdb gives after re-calling the 5' RACE reads. The specimen's table records some 300,000 distinct CDR3 sequences. Sequenced material: blood. Receptor source: a human donor with ulcerative colitis or Crohn's disease, or a healthy co-twin of an affected twin (not recorded which).

V is TRBV29-1 and J is TRBJ2-5; TCRdb calls TRBD1, which cannot be checked without DNA. CDR3 length equals 15 residues. Germline-derived CDR1 and CDR2 are SQVTM and ANQGSEA. The CDR3 spells CSAPGGGGSEKTQYF.

This chain connects TRBV5-1 to TRBJ1-4; without DNA, the TCRdb call of TRBD1 cannot be checked. Germline CDR1 and CDR2: SGHRS and YFSETQ. The CDR3 has 15 amino acids. This chain's CDR3 is CASTFDRGRGEKLFF.

The chain couples TRBV12-3 or TRBV12-4 to TRBJ2-1; the TRBD1 assignment by TCRdb is unverifiable without DNA. The CDR3 consists of 15 residues. The CDR3 sequence: CASSLRRGPYNEQFF.

The gene calls are TRBV7-2 and TRBJ2-1; there is no DNA to check the TCRdb D call of TRBD2. Germline V gives CDR1 SGHTA, CDR2 FQGNSA. CDR3 length: 15 residues. This chain's CDR3 is CASSLGMGRAFEQFF. Full variable domain (outside the CDR3, taken from reference TRBV7-2 and TRBJ2-1): GAGVSQSPSNKVTEKGKDVELRCDPISGHTALYWYRQSLGQGLEFLIYFQGNSAPDKSGLPSDRFSAERTGGSVSTLTIQRTQQEDSAVYLCASSLGMGRAFEQFFGPGTRLTVL.

The rearrangement uses TRBV20-1 and TRBJ2-1; checking the TCRdb D call of TRBD2 is not possible without DNA. Germline V gene data show CDR1 as DFQATT and CDR2 as SNEGSKA (reference sequence). The CDR3 length is 14 residues. This chain's CDR3 is CTTSSGRVKEGQFF.

The chain uses TRBV19 and TRBJ2-1; TCRdb calls TRBD1, which cannot be checked without DNA. CDR1 and CDR2 (germline): LNHDA, SQIVND (reference sequence). This CDR3 has 11 residues. CDR3 in amino acids: CASTRGNEQFF. Looking up the rest from reference TRBV19 and TRBJ2-1 gives the full variable domain: DGGITQSPKYLFRKEGQNVTLSCEQNLNHDAMYWYRQDPGQGLRLIYYSQIVNDFQKGDIAEGYSVSREKKESFPLTVTSAQKNPTAFYLCASTRGNEQFFGPGTRLTVL.

The chain combines TRBV5-1 with TRBJ2-3. The CDR3 has 14 residues. CDR1 and CDR2 (germline): SGHRS, YFSETQ. This CDR3 is CASSLGSSPDTQYF. Looking up the rest from reference TRBV5-1 and TRBJ2-3 gives the full variable domain: KAGVTQTPRYLIKTRGQQVTLSCSPISGHRSVSWYQQTPGQGLQFLFEYFSETQRNKGNFPGRFSGRQFSNSRSEMNVSTLELGDSALYLCASSLGSSPDTQYFGPGTRLTVL.

V is TRBV5-1 and J is TRBJ2-1; the TRBD1 assignment by TCRdb is unverifiable without DNA. The CDR3 is made up of 15 amino acids. Germline values: CDR1 SGHRS, CDR2 YFSETQ. The CDR3 region is CASSLQGTGGSEQFF.

This chain uses TRBV28 with TRBJ1-6. The CDR3 runs to 14 residues. Germline values: CDR1 MDHEN, CDR2 SYDVKM. CDR3 sequence: CASSPIYFNSPLHF.

This chain links TRBV12-3 or TRBV12-4 with TRBJ1-1; as DNA is missing, the TRBD1 call by TCRdb cannot be tested. The CDR3 runs to 16 residues. CDR3 sequence reads: CASSLGEGLPNTEAFF.

The chain uses TRBV4-3 and TRBJ1-2; TCRdb returns TRBD1, unconfirmable since there is no DNA. The CDR3 runs 15 residues. Looked up from germline, CDR1 is LGHNA and CDR2 is YSLEER. CDR3 sequence reads: CASSQEDRTYYGYTF.

The CDR3 here is CASSLPRLAGESDTQYF. J is TRBJ2-3 and V is TRBV7-8; TCRdb reports TRBD2, a call that lacks DNA to check it against. Germline CDR1 and CDR2: SGHVS and FQNEAQ. There are 17 residues in the CDR3. Together with reference TRBV7-8 and TRBJ2-3, the CDR3 gives the full variable domain: GAGVSQSPRYKVAKRGQDVALRCDPISGHVSLFWYQQALGQGPEFLTYFQNEAQLDKSGLPSDRFFAERPEGSVSTLKIQRTQQEDSAVYLCASSLPRLAGESDTQYFGPGTRLTVL.

This chain connects TRBV20-1 to TRBJ2-7; the TCRdb D gene call, TRBD1, has no DNA to confirm it. The CDR3 is 13 residues long. Looked up from germline, CDR1 is DFQATT and CDR2 is SNEGSKA (reference sequence). The CDR3 sequence: CSASRASPYEQYF.

The gene calls are TRBV27 and TRBJ1-1; TCRdb calls TRBD1, which cannot be checked without DNA. The CDR3 has 12 residues. CDR1 is MNHEY and CDR2 is SMNVEV in the germline V gene (reference sequence). This chain's CDR3 is CASSRPPGGAFF.

The chain carries TRBV6-1 and TRBJ1-3; with no DNA, the TCRdb D assignment of TRBD1 cannot be verified. The CDR3 length is 15 residues. CDR1 is MNHNS and CDR2 is SASEGT in the germline V gene. The CDR3 spells CASSRDRSSGNTIYF.

The chain couples TRBV12-3 or TRBV12-4 to TRBJ1-6; the TCRdb D gene call, TRBD1, has no DNA to confirm it. The CDR3 contains 15 residues. CDR3 region: CASSFWDTPSAPLHF.

The chain has TRBV28 and TRBJ2-7; the TRBD1 assignment by TCRdb is unverifiable without DNA. The CDR3 runs 14 residues. The germline CDR1 and CDR2 sequences are MDHEN and SYDVKM. The chain's CDR3 is CASSYGTPEYEQYF.

The chain uses TRBV5-1 and TRBJ2-3. This CDR3 has 12 residues. Germline-derived CDR1 and CDR2 are SGHRS and YFSETQ. The CDR3 spells CASSMGYDTQYF. Variable domain in full (rest from reference TRBV5-1 and TRBJ2-3): KAGVTQTPRYLIKTRGQQVTLSCSPISGHRSVSWYQQTPGQGLQFLFEYFSETQRNKGNFPGRFSGRQFSNSRSEMNVSTLELGDSALYLCASSMGYDTQYFGPGTRLTVL.

The CDR3 protein is CASSPTDYQQFF. The gene calls are TRBV3-1 and TRBJ2-1. The germline CDR1 and CDR2 sequences are LGHDT and YNNKEL (reference sequence). The CDR3 spans 12 residues.

V usage is TRBV15 and J usage is TRBJ1-2; checking the TCRdb D call of TRBD1 is not possible without DNA. This CDR3 has 15 amino acids. Germline CDR1 LNHNV, CDR2 YYDKDF (reference sequence). The CDR3 sequence: CATSITRTAIGGYTF.

The chain has TRBV7-9 and TRBJ2-4; TCRdb proposes TRBD2, but this gene call is untestable without DNA. There are 13 residues in the CDR3. Germline CDR1 reads SEHNR; CDR2 reads FQNEAQ (reference sequence). The CDR3 here is CASSSAGMIIQYF.

The chain couples TRBV2 to TRBJ2-1; the TCRdb D gene call, TRBD1, has no DNA to confirm it. The CDR3 loop spans 15 amino acids. The germline V gene encodes CDR1 SNHLY and CDR2 FYNNEI. CDR3 sequence reads: CASRVDRGGYNEQFF.